These 20 T cell receptor beta chains came from one sample sequenced in a study of cytomegalovirus exposure and HLA in healthy donors. In the PCR, 60 Vbeta and 13 Jbeta primers were used. TCRdb's table, derived via immunoSEQ multiplex PCR, lists solely in-frame clones and lacks some. The sample has under 150,000 clones; 60% to 80% are singletons. Sequenced: PBMCs. These TCRs come from a woman aged 55-75 years in good health and CMV-seropositive.

This clone was seen only a few times. The gene calls are TRBV6-1 and TRBJ1-2, with TRBD1 as a possible D gene (5 bases). CDR1 is MNHNS, CDR2 SASEGT, per germline. Trimming took 7 bases from V and 5 from J, leaving 20 bases between them. This CDR3 has 15 residues. The CDR3 DNA reads TGTGCCAGCATTACTCGGGGGGGACGGCAGTATGGCTACACCTTC. This gives the protein CASITRGGRQYGYTF.

V gene TRBV10-2 combines with J gene TRBJ2-2; D is unclear. This CDR3 contains 15 residues. In germline, CDR1 is WSHSY, CDR2 SAAADI. V was shortened by 7 bases and J by 0 bases, with 12 bases between the two germline ends. For the CDR3, the DNA is TGCGCCAGCAACATCCCCGATGCGAACACCGGGGAGCTGTTTTTT. This encodes CASNIPDANTGELFF.

This clone has only a few counts. V and J are TRBV5-5 and TRBJ1-1; 9 bases match TRBD1. Germline assignment: CDR1 SGHKS and CDR2 YYEKEE (reference sequence). The CDR3 is 17 residues long. J lost 5 bases, V lost 1 base, and 12 bases had no gene match. The CDR3 coding sequence is TGTGCCAGCAGCTTGCTGCCCATGGGACAGGGAGGGACTGAAGCTTTCTTT. Translation: CASSLLPMGQGGTEAFF.

This clone has just a few counts. V usage is TRBV4-2 and J usage is TRBJ2-2; TRBD1 matches 7 bases. This CDR3 contains 18 residues. V shed 4 bases and J 0 bases; nucleotides not matched to a gene: 11. From germline, CDR1 is LGHNA and CDR2 YNFKEQ. This chain's CDR3 is CASSLEGTAATNTGELFF. CDR3 nucleotide sequence: TGTGCCAGCAGCCTCGAAGGGACAGCCGCTACGAACACCGGGGAGCTGTTTTTT.

The chain has TRBV5-6 and TRBJ1-2, with TRBD1 identical over 9 bases. The length of the CDR3 is 17 residues. The V gene end was trimmed by 1 base and the J gene end by 4 bases; junction bases not matched to a gene: 11. The germline CDR1 and CDR2 sequences are SGHDT and YYEEEE. The CDR3 reads CASSLFPQGAMGYGYTF. The CDR3, as DNA: TGTGCCAGCAGCTTGTTTCCACAGGGGGCAATGGGCTATGGCTACACCTTC.

The V call is TRBV6-6, the J call TRBJ2-5, with D maybe TRBD2 (5 bases). Germline V gene lookup returns CDR1 MNHNY and CDR2 SVGAGI (reference sequence). V was clipped by 0 bases and J by 4 bases, with 9 bases between them. The CDR3 is 14 amino acids. This CDR3 is CASSYSSRGETQYF. The CDR3 region has the DNA TGTGCCAGCAGTTACTCGAGTCGGGGAGAGACCCAGTACTTC.

CDR3 DNA: TGCGCCAGCAGCCCAAATGACAGGTTCCCACCGGAGCAGTACTTC. Translating it yields CASSPNDRFPPEQYF. The chain has TRBV5-1 and TRBJ2-7; D possibly corresponds to TRBD1 (6 bases). The CDR3 runs to 15 residues. V was trimmed by 4 bases and J by 7 bases, leaving 21 bases between them. Germline lookup yields CDR1 SGHRS and CDR2 YFSETQ.

The V call is TRBV6-6, the J call TRBJ1-5, with D maybe TRBD1 (6 bases). CDR1 is MNHNY, CDR2 SVGAGI, per germline (reference sequence). Trimming left V 6 bases short and J 5 bases short, with 14 bases between. CDR3 length equals 14 residues. The CDR3 protein is CASSPQGLDQPQHF. CDR3 nucleotides: TGTGCCAGCAGCCCCCAGGGGCTCGATCAGCCCCAGCATTTT.

This clone has a handful of counts. The rearrangement uses TRBV19 and TRBJ1-4, with 7 bases that match TRBD1. V dropped 6 bases and J dropped 0; count of bases not matched to a gene: 10. CDR3 length: 17 amino acids. The germline gives CDR1 LNHDA, CDR2 SQIVND (reference sequence). CDR3 nucleotide sequence: TGTGCCAGTAGCGGCCTAAGTACAGGGGCAACTAATGAAAAACTGTTTTTT. Protein product: CASSGLSTGATNEKLFF.

Turning to this clone: Other DNA sequences in this specimen translate into the identical CDR3. The genes are TRBV15 and TRBJ1-5; D unclear. V was cut by 0 bases and J by 0 bases, with 6 bases left in between. The germline V gene has CDR1 LNHNV and CDR2 YYDKDF (reference sequence). The CDR3 runs to 15 residues. The CDR3 here is CATSRERYSNQPQHF. CDR3 in DNA: TGTGCCACCAGCAGAGAGAGGTATAGCAATCAGCCCCAGCATTTT.

The chain links TRBV11-2 to TRBJ1-1, with D maybe TRBD1 (6 bases). The V gene's germline CDR1 is SGHAT and CDR2 FQNNGV. The CDR3 is 15 residues long. The V end was cut by 5 bases, the J end by 0 bases, with 13 bases between. CDR3 loop: CASSPWTAMNTEAFF. As DNA, the CDR3 is TGTGCCAGCAGCCCCTGGACAGCGATGAACACTGAAGCTTTCTTT.

This chain uses TRBV6-5 with TRBJ2-7; 7 nucleotides match TRBD1. This CDR3 comprises 13 residues. Germline lookup yields CDR1 MNHEY and CDR2 SVGAGI. After removal of 10 bases from V and 0 bases from J, the junction contained 6 bases not matched to a gene. The CDR3 sequence: CATRDSNSYEQYF. CDR3 nucleotide sequence: TGTGCCACCCGGGACAGTAACTCCTACGAGCAGTACTTC.

The gene calls are TRBV7-3 and TRBJ2-1; D not certain. Trimming removed 3 bases from V and 3 bases from J, with 6 bases in between. Germline lookup yields CDR1 SGHTA and CDR2 FQGTGA. The CDR3 is 13 amino acids. The CDR3 protein is CASSFPGYNEQFF. The CDR3 DNA reads as TGTGCCAGCAGCTTTCCCGGCTACAATGAGCAGTTCTTC. The whole variable domain, remainder taken from reference TRBV7-3 and TRBJ2-1, is GAGVSQTPSNKVTEKGKYVELRCDPISGHTALYWYRQSLGQGPEFLIYFQGTGAADDSGLPNDRFFAVRPEGSVSTLKIQRTERGDSAVYLCASSFPGYNEQFFGPGTRLTVL.

This clone occurred once. The genes are TRBV29-1 and TRBJ1-4, with D maybe TRBD1 (6 bases). Germline CDR1 and CDR2: SQVTM and ANQGSEA. V was cut by 4 bases and J by 3 bases, with 9 bases left in between. The CDR3 extends over 13 amino acids. This chain's CDR3 is CSVARGSNEKLFF. The CDR3 bases are TGCAGCGTTGCCAGGGGCTCTAATGAAAAACTGTTTTTT.

In this sample, this clone turned up a few times. The CDR3 loop is CASSLATGSIMNTEAFF. The CDR3 bases are TGCGCCAGCAGCTTGGCTACAGGCTCAATTATGAACACTGAAGCTTTCTTT. The rearrangement uses TRBV5-1 and TRBJ1-1, with D possibly matching TRBD1 (5 bases). The CDR3 is 17 residues long. Germline lookup yields CDR1 SGHRS and CDR2 YFSETQ. Trimming cost V 0 bases and J 0 bases, with 15 bases left between them.

This clone was counted between two and nine times. This sequence joins TRBV7-8 and TRBJ2-7; 9 bases match TRBD1. The V segment lost 8 bases and the J segment 0 bases; nucleotides outside the gene matches: 5. Germline V gene lookup returns CDR1 SGHVS and CDR2 FQNEAQ. The CDR3 consists of 14 residues. The CDR3 DNA sequence: TGTGCCAGCGGGGAGGACAGGGGCTCCTACGAGCAGTACTTC. Protein sequence: CASGEDRGSYEQYF.

This chain connects TRBV28 to TRBJ1-1; 7 bases match TRBD1. The CDR3 spans 14 residues. V was pared by 6 bases and J by 1 base, with 5 bases of the junction left unmatched. The germline gives CDR1 MDHEN, CDR2 SYDVKM. The CDR3 bases are TGTGCCAGCAGAACAGGGGCCAGGAACACTGAAGCTTTCTTT. Protein sequence: CASRTGARNTEAFF.

The chain uses TRBV7-9 and TRBJ1-4; tentatively, D is TRBD1 (6 bases). CDR1 and CDR2 (germline): SEHNR, FQNEAQ (reference sequence). The CDR3 spans 15 residues. V was shortened by 3 bases and J by 3 bases, with 11 bases between the two germline ends. CDR3: CASSFREGANEKLFF. The DNA of the CDR3 is TGTGCCAGCAGCTTTAGGGAGGGGGCTAATGAAAAACTGTTTTTT.

The CDR3 nucleotides read TGTGCCAGCAGCTTGGGCGGGGACCGCACAGATACGCAGTATTTT. It translates to CASSLGGDRTDTQYF. This chain joins TRBV11-1 and TRBJ2-3; possible D gene TRBD2, 6 bases. V lost 3 bases and J lost 1, with 11 bases in between. The CDR3 covers 15 residues. Germline CDR1 and CDR2: SGHAT and FQDESV (reference sequence).

The chain has TRBV9 and TRBJ2-6; 9 bases are a match to TRBD2. Per the germline V gene, CDR1 is SGDLS and CDR2 is YYNGEE. The junction had 5 bases not matched to a gene; V was cut back by 0 bases and J by 1 base. The CDR3 has 18 amino acids. The CDR3 nucleotides read TGTGCCAGCAGCGTAGAGAGTAGCGGGGGTTCTGGGGCCAACGTCCTGACTTTC. It encodes CASSVESSGGSGANVLTF.